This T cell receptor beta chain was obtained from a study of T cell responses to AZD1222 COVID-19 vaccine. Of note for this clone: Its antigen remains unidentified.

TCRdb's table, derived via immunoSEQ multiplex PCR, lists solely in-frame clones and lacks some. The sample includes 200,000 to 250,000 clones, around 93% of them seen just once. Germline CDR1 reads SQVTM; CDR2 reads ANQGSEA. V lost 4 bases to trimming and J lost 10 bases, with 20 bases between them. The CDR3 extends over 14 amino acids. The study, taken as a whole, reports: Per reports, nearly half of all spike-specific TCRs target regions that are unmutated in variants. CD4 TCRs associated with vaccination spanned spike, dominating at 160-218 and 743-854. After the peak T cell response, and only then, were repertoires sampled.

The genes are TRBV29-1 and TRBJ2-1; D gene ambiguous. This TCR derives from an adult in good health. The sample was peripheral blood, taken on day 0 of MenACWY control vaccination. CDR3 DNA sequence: TGCAGCGTTGTTTGGGGATCGGGTGGAAGAGAGCAGTTCTTC. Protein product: CSVVWGSGGREQFF.